The following is a T cell receptor (beta chain) sequence with its context. The sample comes from a study of PD-1 and CTLA-4 blockade in melanoma. Trimming took 4 bases from V and 8 from J; bases not matched to a gene: 7. Germline V CDR1 and CDR2: MNHEY, SVGEGT. This CDR3 contains 13 residues. Profiled with immunoSEQ multiplex PCR; TCRdb holds only in-frame clones, not every one. Here the sample spans around 31,000 clones, about 87% being singletons. The receptor comes from a human donor with melanoma. Material: CD8+ T cells from peripheral blood, obtained from a patient given anti-PD-1 treatment. The chain links TRBV6-2 or TRBV6-3 to TRBJ1-1, with 7 bases lining up with TRBD1. CDR3 residues: CASSLSGGGEAFF. CDR3 DNA sequence: TGTGCCAGCAGTTTGTCAGGGGGTGGGGAAGCTTTCTTT.